This T cell receptor beta chain derives from a study of T cell repertoires in urothelial bladder cancer. In the study overall: Resected lesion stages: three cT0, three cTa, three cT1, three cT2+. Study results and caveats: Carcinoma specimens had fewer T cells than benign specimens. Up to 17% of carcinoma infiltrating lymphocytes belonged to one T-cell clone. Median infiltrating lymphocyte percentage was around 2% in carcinoma specimens.

A word on this clone: Antigen unknown.

The CDR3 consists of 14 residues. Deletions cut 1 base from V and 0 bases from J, with 7 bases between. Germline CDR1 is SGHTA and CDR2 is FQGNSA. Clones were read by immunoSEQ multiplex PCR, and TCRdb kept only the in-frame ones, dropping some. The sample lists about 14,000 clones, around 64% occurring once. This TCR derives from a human donor with urothelial carcinoma. This chain connects TRBV7-2 to TRBJ2-7; D unresolved. Sequenced sample: tumor-infiltrating cells from bladder cancer. CDR3 bases: TGTGCCAGCAGCTTAGAGGCAGTCTCCTACGAGCAGTACGTC. Its translation: CASSLEAVSYEQYV.